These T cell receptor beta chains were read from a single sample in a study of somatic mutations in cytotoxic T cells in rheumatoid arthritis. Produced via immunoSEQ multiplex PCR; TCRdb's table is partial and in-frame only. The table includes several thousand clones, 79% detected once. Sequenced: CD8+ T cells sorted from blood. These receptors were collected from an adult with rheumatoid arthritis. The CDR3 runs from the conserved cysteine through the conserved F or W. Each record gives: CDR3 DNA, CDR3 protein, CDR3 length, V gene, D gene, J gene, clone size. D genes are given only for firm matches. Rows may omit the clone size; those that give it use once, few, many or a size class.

cdr3_nt: TGTGCCAGCAGCCTCTTTGGACGCGATCAGCCCCAGCATTTT
cdr3_aa: CASSLFGRDQPQHF
cdr3_length: 14
v_call: TRBV28
d_call: -
j_call: TRBJ1-5
clone_size: -

cdr3_nt: TGTGCCAGCAGTTACAACAGACCTAGCACAGATACGCAGTATTTT
cdr3_aa: CASSYNRPSTDTQYF
cdr3_length: 15
v_call: TRBV6-6
d_call: -
j_call: TRBJ2-3
clone_size: -

cdr3_nt: TGTGCCAGCAGCTTAGCCTCTAGCGGGGAGCTTCAAGAGACCCAGTACTTC
cdr3_aa: CASSLASSGELQETQYF
cdr3_length: 17
v_call: TRBV7-9
d_call: TRBD2
j_call: TRBJ2-5
clone_size: -

cdr3_nt: TGTGCCAGCAGCGGCACCATAGCTTCCGGGGAGCTGTTTTTT
cdr3_aa: CASSGTIASGELFF
cdr3_length: 14
v_call: TRBV9
d_call: -
j_call: TRBJ2-2
clone_size: -

cdr3_nt: TGTGCCAGCAGCACATGGGACAGCTTTTACAATGAGCAGTTCTTC
cdr3_aa: CASSTWDSFYNEQFF
cdr3_length: 15
v_call: TRBV9
d_call: TRBD1
j_call: TRBJ2-1
clone_size: -

cdr3_nt: TGTGCCAGCAGAGCTATCGGGACAGGGGGATTTAACACCGGGGAGCTGTTTTTT
cdr3_aa: CASRAIGTGGFNTGELFF
cdr3_length: 18
v_call: TRBV28
d_call: TRBD1
j_call: TRBJ2-2
clone_size: -

cdr3_nt: TGTGCCAGCAGCTTACGGGGCCTCGAAGCTTTCTTT
cdr3_aa: CASSLRGLEAFF
cdr3_length: 12
v_call: TRBV7-9
d_call: -
j_call: TRBJ1-1
clone_size: few

cdr3_nt: TGTGCCAGCAGTGACTGGAGGCGGGGGGGGATTAATTCACCCCTCCACTTT
cdr3_aa: CASSDWRRGGINSPLHF
cdr3_length: 17
v_call: TRBV6-4
d_call: -
j_call: TRBJ1-6
clone_size: once

cdr3_nt: TGTGCCAGCAGGCCCCCCCTCAGCACAGGGACAATAGCCAAAAACATTCAGTACTTC
cdr3_aa: CASRPPLSTGTIAKNIQYF
cdr3_length: 19
v_call: TRBV7-9
d_call: -
j_call: TRBJ2-4
clone_size: few

cdr3_nt: TGTGCCTGGAGTGTAGGGCAGAACACTGAAGCTTTCTTT
cdr3_aa: CAWSVGQNTEAFF
cdr3_length: 13
v_call: TRBV30
d_call: -
j_call: TRBJ1-1
clone_size: -

cdr3_nt: TGTGCCAGCAGTGTAATAAAGGCAGGCTCCTACAATGAGCAGTTCTTC
cdr3_aa: CASSVIKAGSYNEQFF
cdr3_length: 16
v_call: TRBV25-1
d_call: -
j_call: TRBJ2-1
clone_size: -

cdr3_nt: TGTGCCAGCAGCCTAGAAGCGGGTTCCTACAATGAGCAGTTCTTC
cdr3_aa: CASSLEAGSYNEQFF
cdr3_length: 15
v_call: TRBV27
d_call: -
j_call: TRBJ2-1
clone_size: -

cdr3_nt: TGTGCCAGCAGTGAACAGCTCGAAGGCGCCAGGTATAGCAATCAGCCCCAGCATTTT
cdr3_aa: CASSEQLEGARYSNQPQHF
cdr3_length: 19
v_call: TRBV6-1
d_call: -
j_call: TRBJ1-5
clone_size: -

cdr3_nt: TGCGCCAGCAGCCAGGAAATACCTCACCAAGAGACCCAGTACTTC
cdr3_aa: CASSQEIPHQETQYF
cdr3_length: 15
v_call: TRBV4-1
d_call: -
j_call: TRBJ2-5
clone_size: -

cdr3_nt: TGTGCCAGCAGCGTAGAGGAGACAGGGGGCACAAATACGCAGTATTTT
cdr3_aa: CASSVEETGGTNTQYF
cdr3_length: 16
v_call: TRBV9
d_call: TRBD1
j_call: TRBJ2-3
clone_size: -

cdr3_nt: TGTGCCAGCAGCAAACTACAGGGGGCGGTTCTACAGACCGGGGAGCTGTTTTTT
cdr3_aa: CASSKLQGAVLQTGELFF
cdr3_length: 18
v_call: TRBV7-9
d_call: TRBD1
j_call: TRBJ2-2
clone_size: -

cdr3_nt: TGTGCCAGCAGACCTATAGCGGGAGAGGAGACAGATACGCAGTATTTT
cdr3_aa: CASRPIAGEETDTQYF
cdr3_length: 16
v_call: TRBV5-8
d_call: TRBD2
j_call: TRBJ2-3
clone_size: -

cdr3_nt: TGTGCCAGTAGTATCCTAGCGGGAGATACGCAGTATTTT
cdr3_aa: CASSILAGDTQYF
cdr3_length: 13
v_call: TRBV19
d_call: TRBD2
j_call: TRBJ2-3
clone_size: -

cdr3_nt: TGTGCCAGCAGCCCCGGCTACAATGAGCAGTTCTTC
cdr3_aa: CASSPGYNEQFF
cdr3_length: 12
v_call: TRBV7-2
d_call: -
j_call: TRBJ2-1
clone_size: -

cdr3_nt: TGTGCCAGCAGCTTAGGGGTCGGGGGGCGAGAGACCCAGTACTTC
cdr3_aa: CASSLGVGGRETQYF
cdr3_length: 15
v_call: TRBV11-3
d_call: -
j_call: TRBJ2-5
clone_size: -

cdr3_nt: TGTGCCAGCAGTGATAGCGGGAGCCCTTCCTACGAGCAGTACTTC
cdr3_aa: CASSDSGSPSYEQYF
cdr3_length: 15
v_call: TRBV7-2
d_call: TRBD2
j_call: TRBJ2-7
clone_size: -

cdr3_nt: TGTGCCAGCAGCTTATCAGGGGGCGTTAACTATGGCTACACCTTC
cdr3_aa: CASSLSGGVNYGYTF
cdr3_length: 15
v_call: TRBV11-2
d_call: TRBD1
j_call: TRBJ1-2
clone_size: -

cdr3_nt: TGTGCCAGCGAGGACAGGGGGCATCAAGAGACCCAGTACTTC
cdr3_aa: CASEDRGHQETQYF
cdr3_length: 14
v_call: TRBV7-8
d_call: TRBD1
j_call: TRBJ2-5
clone_size: -

cdr3_nt: TGTGCCACCGAAGAGGGCTCGATCTCTGGGGCCAACGTCCTGACTTTC
cdr3_aa: CATEEGSISGANVLTF
cdr3_length: 16
v_call: TRBV15
d_call: -
j_call: TRBJ2-6
clone_size: few

cdr3_nt: TGTGCCAGCAGGGGTCTGATGAACACTGAAGCTTTCTTT
cdr3_aa: CASRGLMNTEAFF
cdr3_length: 13
v_call: TRBV28
d_call: -
j_call: TRBJ1-1
clone_size: -

cdr3_nt: TGTGCCAGTTCGGACAGGGGGCGGAACACTGAAGCTTTCTTT
cdr3_aa: CASSDRGRNTEAFF
cdr3_length: 14
v_call: TRBV19
d_call: TRBD1
j_call: TRBJ1-1
clone_size: -

cdr3_nt: TGTGCCAGCAGCTCGACTCCCCTAGGCGAGCAGTACTTC
cdr3_aa: CASSSTPLGEQYF
cdr3_length: 13
v_call: TRBV6-5
d_call: -
j_call: TRBJ2-7
clone_size: -

cdr3_nt: TGCAGCGTTCGGGGACTAGCGGGGGCCTACAATGAGCAGTTCTTC
cdr3_aa: CSVRGLAGAYNEQFF
cdr3_length: 15
v_call: TRBV29-1
d_call: TRBD2
j_call: TRBJ2-1
clone_size: -

cdr3_nt: TGTGCCAGCAGCGCGGGACTCTCCTACAATGAGCAGTTCTTC
cdr3_aa: CASSAGLSYNEQFF
cdr3_length: 14
v_call: TRBV9
d_call: -
j_call: TRBJ2-1
clone_size: -

cdr3_nt: TGTGCCAGCAGTGATTGGGGGCCTGGCGGGTGGAACACTGAAGCTTTCTTT
cdr3_aa: CASSDWGPGGWNTEAFF
cdr3_length: 17
v_call: TRBV2
d_call: -
j_call: TRBJ1-1
clone_size: few

cdr3_nt: TGCGCCAGCAGCCCCACTGGACAGAGCTACGAGCAGTACTTC
cdr3_aa: CASSPTGQSYEQYF
cdr3_length: 14
v_call: TRBV4-3
d_call: -
j_call: TRBJ2-7
clone_size: -

cdr3_nt: TGTGCCAGCAGCTTTGTCCAAACCCCCGGGCAGCGGAATGAAAAACTGTTTTTT
cdr3_aa: CASSFVQTPGQRNEKLFF
cdr3_length: 18
v_call: TRBV7-8
d_call: -
j_call: TRBJ1-4
clone_size: large

cdr3_nt: TGTGCCAGCAGTTCCCCCACGTCGGGACAGGGGTTTGGCTACACCTTC
cdr3_aa: CASSSPTSGQGFGYTF
cdr3_length: 16
v_call: TRBV28
d_call: TRBD1
j_call: TRBJ1-2
clone_size: -

cdr3_nt: TGCGCCAGCAGCCACCCTCAGACTGGGAACACTGAAGCTTTCTTT
cdr3_aa: CASSHPQTGNTEAFF
cdr3_length: 15
v_call: TRBV4-1
d_call: -
j_call: TRBJ1-1
clone_size: -

cdr3_nt: TGCGCCAGCAGCAGGGAGAACTATGGCTACACCTTC
cdr3_aa: CASSRENYGYTF
cdr3_length: 12
v_call: TRBV5-1
d_call: -
j_call: TRBJ1-2
clone_size: once

cdr3_nt: TGTGCCAGCAGTGGGGGGGCTAGCGGTTACAATGAGCAGTTCTTC
cdr3_aa: CASSGGASGYNEQFF
cdr3_length: 15
v_call: TRBV5-4
d_call: -
j_call: TRBJ2-1
clone_size: -

cdr3_nt: TGTGCCTCGACGCCCGGGACAAAGCATAATGAGCAGTTCTTC
cdr3_aa: CASTPGTKHNEQFF
cdr3_length: 14
v_call: TRBV7-9
d_call: -
j_call: TRBJ2-1
clone_size: once

cdr3_nt: TGTGCCAGCAGTTTATACGGGGGACAACCCCACACCATATATTTT
cdr3_aa: CASSLYGGQPHTIYF
cdr3_length: 15
v_call: TRBV28
d_call: -
j_call: TRBJ1-3
clone_size: once

cdr3_nt: TGCGCCAGCAGCCAAAGTAGGACAGGGACCGAAAATGAGCAGTTCTTC
cdr3_aa: CASSQSRTGTENEQFF
cdr3_length: 16
v_call: TRBV4-3
d_call: TRBD1
j_call: TRBJ2-1
clone_size: few

cdr3_nt: TGCGCCAGCAGCCAAGTATACAGCGGAAATGAGCAGTTCTTC
cdr3_aa: CASSQVYSGNEQFF
cdr3_length: 14
v_call: TRBV4-1
d_call: -
j_call: TRBJ2-1
clone_size: -

cdr3_nt: TGTGCCAGCAGTTTTGGAGGGTACTATGGCTACACCTTC
cdr3_aa: CASSFGGYYGYTF
cdr3_length: 13
v_call: TRBV28
d_call: -
j_call: TRBJ1-2
clone_size: -

cdr3_nt: TGTGCCAGCAGTTACCCCCCTACAGGCCTCCAAGAGACCCAGTACTTC
cdr3_aa: CASSYPPTGLQETQYF
cdr3_length: 16
v_call: TRBV28
d_call: -
j_call: TRBJ2-5
clone_size: once

cdr3_nt: TGTGCCAGCAGCCAAAAAGGTCAGGGGGCCGTTAATGAGCAGTTCTTC
cdr3_aa: CASSQKGQGAVNEQFF
cdr3_length: 16
v_call: TRBV4-2
d_call: TRBD1
j_call: TRBJ2-1
clone_size: once

cdr3_nt: TGTGCCAGCAGCTCCCCGGGACAGGGGCCCCACGAGCAGTACTTC
cdr3_aa: CASSSPGQGPHEQYF
cdr3_length: 15
v_call: TRBV5-6
d_call: TRBD1
j_call: TRBJ2-7
clone_size: few

cdr3_nt: TGTGCCACCGGATCCTCCATCACAGATACGCAGTATTTT
cdr3_aa: CATGSSITDTQYF
cdr3_length: 13
v_call: TRBV5-5
d_call: -
j_call: TRBJ2-3
clone_size: -

cdr3_nt: TGCGCCAGCAGCCGGGACCCTGCCGGGACTTCCTACGAGCAGTACTTC
cdr3_aa: CASSRDPAGTSYEQYF
cdr3_length: 16
v_call: TRBV5-1
d_call: -
j_call: TRBJ2-7
clone_size: -

cdr3_nt: TGTGCCAGTAGTATGAGCAGGGATAGCAATCAGCCCCAGCATTTT
cdr3_aa: CASSMSRDSNQPQHF
cdr3_length: 15
v_call: TRBV19
d_call: -
j_call: TRBJ1-5
clone_size: -

cdr3_nt: TGTGCCAGCAGCCAATTCAGGGAGCAGCCCCAGCATTTT
cdr3_aa: CASSQFREQPQHF
cdr3_length: 13
v_call: TRBV4-2
d_call: -
j_call: TRBJ1-5
clone_size: -

cdr3_nt: TGTGCCAGCAGCCCCCGGACAGGGAACGGTAATGGCTACACCTTC
cdr3_aa: CASSPRTGNGNGYTF
cdr3_length: 15
v_call: TRBV9
d_call: TRBD1
j_call: TRBJ1-2
clone_size: -

cdr3_nt: TGTGCCAGCAGCTTAGCGGTTAATGAGCAGTTCTTC
cdr3_aa: CASSLAVNEQFF
cdr3_length: 12
v_call: TRBV11-3
d_call: -
j_call: TRBJ2-1
clone_size: -

cdr3_nt: TGTGCCAGCAGCGGCGCCACGAAAGGCGACTATGGCTACACCTTC
cdr3_aa: CASSGATKGDYGYTF
cdr3_length: 15
v_call: TRBV9
d_call: -
j_call: TRBJ1-2
clone_size: few

cdr3_nt: TGTGCCAGCAGCATGGGACAAGTCATGGGCTACACCTTC
cdr3_aa: CASSMGQVMGYTF
cdr3_length: 13
v_call: TRBV5-6
d_call: -
j_call: TRBJ1-2
clone_size: -

cdr3_nt: TGTGCCAGCAGCTTAGGGGAGTGGGACGGGGAGCTGTTTTTT
cdr3_aa: CASSLGEWDGELFF
cdr3_length: 14
v_call: TRBV11-2
d_call: -
j_call: TRBJ2-2
clone_size: -

cdr3_nt: TGTGCCAGCAGCGGAGGGACAGGTAGAGAGAAGAACTATGGCTACACCTTC
cdr3_aa: CASSGGTGREKNYGYTF
cdr3_length: 17
v_call: TRBV5-5
d_call: TRBD1
j_call: TRBJ1-2
clone_size: -

cdr3_nt: TGCAGTGCTAGAGATGGGTTCGAGCAGTACTTC
cdr3_aa: CSARDGFEQYF
cdr3_length: 11
v_call: TRBV20-1
d_call: -
j_call: TRBJ2-7
clone_size: -